One and the same sample provided the 15 T cell receptor beta chains below, sequenced in a study of T-cell memory formation after mild COVID-19 (dated by TCRdb to the early 2020s). Library preparation employed 5' RACE. The sequencing machine was an Illumina NovaSeq 6000. TCRdb reworked the public reads: Q25 trimming with fastp, MiXCR clone assembly, productive beta chains retained. Rows matching on CDR3 protein sequence are summarized as one entry with the most common DNA and genes. The sample contains 430,000 or so distinct CDR3 sequences, around 27% of them found a single time. Of the sample, around 12% falls within the top ten clones. Specimen: PBMCs or a T cell subset sorted from them (not recorded which). The source of these receptors is an adult woman who had mild COVID-19 (a few samples of this study predate the infection). The sample titles of this study are shuffled in the database, so cell type and time point are left out; the donor was told from shared clones.

This clonotype was detected ten times or more. The chain combines TRBV28 with TRBJ2-3; 8 bases fit TRBD1. The CDR3 has 12 residues. V dropped 8 bases and J dropped 10; count of bases not matched to a gene: 8. Germline V lookup: CDR1 MDHEN, CDR2 SYDVKM. The DNA of the CDR3 is TGTGCCAGCGGACAGGGTAAACATCCGCAGTATTTT. This sequence encodes CASGQGKHPQYF.

J is TRBJ2-3 and V is TRBV11-3, with D perhaps matching TRBD2 (6 bases). With 10 bases removed from V and 4 bases from J, the gap between germline ends came to 18 bases. CDR1 and CDR2 (germline): SGHNT, YENEEA. The CDR3 sequence is 14 residues long. The CDR3 spells CAMPTSTCPDTQYF. CDR3 in DNA: TGTGCCATGCCCACTAGCACTTGTCCAGATACGCAGTATTTT.

V usage is TRBV2 and J usage is TRBJ1-1; 7 bases align to TRBD1. The V and J ends lost 10 bases and 6 bases, in that order; junction bases with no gene match: 11. The length of the CDR3 is 13 residues. Germline assignment: CDR1 SNHLY and CDR2 FYNNEI. CDR3 loop: CATRQGEVPEAFF. DNA for the CDR3: TGTGCCACCAGACAGGGAGAGGTCCCTGAAGCTTTCTTT.

In its sample, this clonotype was seen a few times. The chain has TRBV15 and TRBJ2-1; D is uncertain. CDR1 and CDR2 (germline): LNHNV, YYDKDF (reference sequence). The CDR3 is 14 amino acids. Trimming removed 0 bases at V and 6 bases at J, with 9 bases between. CDR3 region: CATSRDRAPNEQFF. The CDR3 bases are TGTGCCACCAGCAGAGATAGAGCGCCCAATGAGCAGTTCTTC.

The V gene is TRBV4-1, the J gene TRBJ2-3; possible D gene TRBD2, 6 bases. CDR3 length: 15 residues. Trimming left V 4 bases short and J 2 bases short, with 13 bases between. Looked up from germline, CDR1 is MGHRA and CDR2 is YSYEKL. The CDR3: CASSRLGLLTDTQYF. CDR3 nucleotide sequence: TGCGCCAGCAGCCGTTTGGGACTTCTCACAGATACGCAGTATTTT.

The rearrangement uses TRBV19 and TRBJ1-1, with TRBD1 as a possible D gene (6 bases). The V end was cut by 3 bases, the J end by 5 bases, with 16 bases between. CDR3 length: 15 residues. From germline, CDR1 is LNHDA and CDR2 SQIVND (reference sequence). This chain's CDR3 is CASSIFGAQGTEAFF. For the CDR3, the DNA is TGTGCCAGTAGTATTTTCGGGGCACAGGGAACTGAAGCTTTCTTT.

This clonotype was seen a few times. CDR3 nucleotides: TGTGCCAGCAGCCCCGACCCATTATCGAACACCGGGGAGCTGTTTTTT. It codes for CASSPDPLSNTGELFF. The gene calls are TRBV6-5 and TRBJ2-2, with D unclear. CDR3 length equals 16 residues. Germline CDR1 reads MNHEY; CDR2 reads SVGAGI. Trimming removed 6 bases from V and 0 bases from J, with 14 bases in between.

V and J are TRBV4-2 and TRBJ2-1; 7 bases line up with TRBD1. This CDR3 is built from 15 residues. The germline V gene has CDR1 LGHNA and CDR2 YNFKEQ. V dropped 3 bases and J dropped 5; count of bases not matched to a gene: 7. CDR3 in amino acids: CASSHSGGVDNEQFF. CDR3 bases: TGTGCCAGCAGCCACTCAGGGGGTGTGGACAATGAGCAGTTCTTC.

This clonotype was seen only a few times. The J gene is TRBJ1-5, the V gene TRBV6-2 or TRBV6-3; D not certain. The CDR3 is 16 residues long. V was shortened by 2 bases and J by 3 bases, with 14 bases between the two germline ends. Germline lookup yields CDR1 MNHEY and CDR2 SVGEGT. The CDR3 DNA reads as TGTGCCAGCAGTTACGCCCTTAGGGCTACCAATCAGCCCCAGCATTTT. Protein: CASSYALRATNQPQHF.

This sequence joins TRBV15 and TRBJ2-7, with a possible D match to TRBD1 (5 bases). CDR3 length equals 14 residues. The germline V and J ends were trimmed by 8 bases and 0 bases, with 14 bases remaining between them. Germline lookup yields CDR1 LNHNV and CDR2 YYDKDF (reference sequence). Written as DNA, the CDR3 is TGTGCCACCGACAGTACGGAAACCTCCTACGAGCAGTACTTC. This translates into CATDSTETSYEQYF.

This clonotype was observed a handful of times. V is TRBV6-6 and J is TRBJ2-3; 7 positions agree with TRBD2. Germline V gene sequence: CDR1 MNHNY, CDR2 SVGAGI (reference sequence). With 2 bases clipped from V and 1 base from J, the junction kept 3 bases outside the gene matches. The CDR3 runs 15 residues. The CDR3 region has the DNA TGTGCCAGCAGTTACGGGGGGGACCGCACAGATACGCAGTATTTT. Translated, it gives CASSYGGDRTDTQYF.

This clonotype was detected only once. J is TRBJ1-3 and V is TRBV3-1; 7 bases line up with TRBD1. The CDR3 has 16 residues. With 8 bases clipped from V and 3 bases from J, the junction kept 13 bases outside the gene matches. Germline V gene sequence: CDR1 LGHDT, CDR2 YNNKEL (reference sequence). Written as DNA, the CDR3 is TGTGCCAGCGGCCCACCGGACAGGTCGGTTGGAAACACCATATATTTT. This codes for CASGPPDRSVGNTIYF. Together with reference TRBV3-1 and TRBJ1-3, the CDR3 gives the full variable domain: DTAVSQTPKYLVTQMGNDKSIKCEQNLGHDTMYWYKQDSKKFLKIMFSYNNKELIINETVPNRFSPKSPDKAHLNLHINSLELGDSAVYFCASGPPDRSVGNTIYFGEGSWLTVV.

The gene calls are TRBV7-9 and TRBJ1-2; possibly TRBD1 for D (6 bases). With 6 bases removed from V and 4 bases from J, the gap between germline ends came to 12 bases. In germline, CDR1 is SEHNR, CDR2 FQNEAQ (reference sequence). This CDR3 has 13 amino acids. CDR3 nucleotide sequence: TGTGCCAGCAGAGGGGGGGGTCCCTATGGCTACACCTTC. Amino acid sequence: CASRGGGPYGYTF.

This clonotype was recorded once. V usage is TRBV6-1 and J usage is TRBJ2-7; TRBD2 aligns across 7 bases. This CDR3 contains 16 residues. CDR1 MNHNS and CDR2 SASEGT come from the germline V gene. After removal of 2 bases from V and 3 bases from J, the junction contained 10 bases not matched to a gene. CDR3 nucleotide sequence: TGTGCCAGCAGTGAATTATTGGGAGGGCTCGGCTACGAGCAGTACTTC. Its translation is CASSELLGGLGYEQYF.

Here the CDR3 reads CASVQWASYEQYF. The CDR3, as DNA: TGTGCCAGCGTCCAATGGGCCTCCTACGAGCAGTACTTC. The rearrangement uses TRBV2 and TRBJ2-7; D gene ambiguous. The V end lost 8 bases, the J end lost 0 bases, and 11 bases lay between the germline ends. This CDR3 spans 13 amino acids. CDR1 and CDR2 from the germline V gene are SNHLY and FYNNEI.